This record covers a single TCR beta chain. Investigators performed immunoSEQ version v3.0 at survey level. The method was immunoSEQ multiplex PCR; TCRdb's version includes in-frame clones alone and lacks a portion of them. Of around 40,000 clones in the sample, around 94% were seen once. This entry belongs to a study of long-term antiretroviral therapy in people with HIV. The input for sequencing was unsorted PBMCs, taken 4.1 years after starting antiretroviral therapy. This clonotype was sampled from a woman in her forties or fifties with HIV.

The CDR3 sequence is CASSKGTVSSYNEQFF. The CDR3 DNA sequence: TGTGCCAGTAGTAAGGGGACAGTCAGCTCCTACAATGAGCAGTTCTTC. J is TRBJ2-1 and V is TRBV19; the match to TRBD1 covers 7 bases. V dropped 4 bases and J dropped 0; count of bases not matched to a gene: 6. The CDR3 totals 16 residues. CDR1 is LNHDA and CDR2 is SQIVND in the germline V gene (reference sequence).